This T cell receptor beta chain was retrieved from a study of Graves' ophthalmopathy and Graves' hyperthyroidism. Broader study findings: Most thyroid clonotypes expanded beyond 0.001 frequency were also found in blood.

The sequenced template was RNA, covering the TCR beta CDR3 region. The first round was an RT-PCR with HTBI primers, and the second round was a multiplex PCR. In TCRdb, the multiplex PCR reads were re-called with MiXCR into one record per CDR3 protein. The data show 40,000 to 50,000 distinct CDR3 sequences, around half seen once. Remarks on this clonotype: The antigen is undetermined.

The CDR3 loop spans 14 amino acids. V was cut by 6 bases and J by 2 bases, with 15 bases left in between. Germline V gene data show CDR1 as DFQATT and CDR2 as SNEGSKA (reference sequence). The rearrangement uses TRBV20-1 and TRBJ2-3; no clear D. The clonotype comes from an adult man with Graves' ophthalmopathy. The sample taken for sequencing was peripheral blood. The CDR3, as DNA: TGCAGTGCCAGCCAAGCGACATACACAGATACGCAGTATTTT. It specifies CSASQATYTDTQYF.